This T cell receptor beta chain was recorded in a study of shared clonotypes between healthy human individuals. Looking at the study overall: The study drew on a couple of women and three men aged 18 to 49 as donors.

Across several immunoSEQ plates, the genomic DNA of each subset was split evenly. Clones were sequenced by immunoSEQ multiplex PCR, and TCRdb holds only the in-frame ones, with some missing. Of some 2.1 million clones in the sample, roughly 95% were seen once. General study points: Relative to their counterparts shared across all four donors, non-shared clonotypes exhibited diminished generation probabilities.

As to this clone: Its antigen is still unknown.

The CDR3 sequence is 13 residues long. The V gene lost 6 bases and the J gene lost 5 bases, with 13 bases spanning the gap. From germline, CDR1 is WSHSY and CDR2 SAAADI. The sequencing sample was made of naive CD4+ T cells sorted from blood. Sample subset: CD45RA+ positively selected. The chain links TRBV10-2 to TRBJ2-5; D is unclear. This sequence originates from a man younger than 35 in good health. The CDR3 spells CASSASVRETQYF. The CDR3 coding sequence is TGCGCCAGCAGCGCTAGTGTTCGGGAGACCCAGTACTTC.